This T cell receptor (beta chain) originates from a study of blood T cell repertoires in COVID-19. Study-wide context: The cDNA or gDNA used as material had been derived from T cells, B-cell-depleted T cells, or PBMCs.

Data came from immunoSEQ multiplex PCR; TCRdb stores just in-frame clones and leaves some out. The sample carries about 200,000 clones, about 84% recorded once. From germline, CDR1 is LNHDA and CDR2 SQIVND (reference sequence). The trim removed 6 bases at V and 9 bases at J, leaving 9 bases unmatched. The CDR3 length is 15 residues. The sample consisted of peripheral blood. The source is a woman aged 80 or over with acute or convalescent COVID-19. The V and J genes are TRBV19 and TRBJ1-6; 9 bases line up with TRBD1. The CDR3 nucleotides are TGTGCCAGTAGCCGGAAGGGGACAGGGCTTTCACCCCTCCACTTT. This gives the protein CASSRKGTGLSPLHF.